This entry features one T cell receptor (beta chain) sequence. Antigen: not known. cDNA was made from about 510 ng RNA using alpha and beta constant primers. Separate chain-specific third strand synthesis with multiplexing indices produced the alpha and beta libraries. TCRdb redid the calling of the 5' RACE reads with MiXCR, one entry per CDR3 protein. The table records roughly 14,000 distinct CDR3 sequences, roughly 12% of them present only once. Antiretroviral therapy had run roughly three months, about 14 weeks, before follow-up blood collection. All unsorted peripheral T cells were captured because whole blood was used without fractionation. The germline V gene encodes CDR1 LGHDT and CDR2 YNNKEL (reference sequence). V was shortened by 3 bases and J by 5 bases, with 11 bases between the two germline ends. The CDR3 has 14 residues. The data were taken from a study of HIV-infected patients and healthy controls. Study results and caveats: Mean usage of eight alpha and eight beta V genes differed significantly in HIV-infected patients versus controls. During therapy, HIV-associated CDR3s fell significantly in frequency, while CMV-associated CDR3s did not change significantly. HIV-infected repertoires had significantly higher mean Gini indices than controls, possibly reflecting oligoclonality. In healthy controls, MAIT alpha CDR3s were common; in HIV+ repertoires, severely depleted.

The rearrangement links TRBV3-1 to TRBJ2-1; TRBD1 is a possible D gene (6 bases). This specimen was blood, taken during antiretroviral therapy. This TCR derives from an adult with HIV infection. The donor label of this sample is uncertain. CDR3 DNA: TGTGCCAGCAGCCAGCGGACAGTCAACAATGAGCAGTTCTTC. Translating gives CASSQRTVNNEQFF.